These T cell receptor beta chains were read from a single sample in a study of technical replicates of blood from several donors. Repertoires were generated with immunoSEQ multiplex PCR, while TCRdb's copy carries only in-frame clones and drops some. The table has 80,000 to 95,000 clones, roughly nine tenths seen once; the top ten hold roughly 0.27%. Sequences were obtained from T cells isolated from PBMCs. These receptors all stem from a human donor in good health. CDR3s include the opening cysteine and the closing phenylalanine or tryptophan. Fields, in order: J gene, D gene, clone size, V gene, CDR3 protein, CDR3 DNA. The D gene is left open where the match is weak. The size entry is marked missing in some rows and otherwise reads once, few, many or a size class.

TRBJ1-5 | NA | few | TRBV6-5 | CASSYGGSGQPQHF | TGTGCCAGCAGTTACGGGGGGTCCGGGCAGCCCCAGCATTTT
TRBJ1-1 | NA | few | TRBV4-1 | CASSYGYGNTEAFF | TGCGCCAGCAGTTACGGGTATGGTAACACTGAAGCTTTCTTT
TRBJ1-6 | TRBD1 | NA | TRBV30 | CAWSALGGQGISPLHF | TGTGCCTGGAGTGCCTTGGGGGGACAGGGCATTTCACCCCTCCACTTT
TRBJ2-2 | NA | NA | TRBV9 | CASSVGERGSGELFF | TGTGCCAGCAGCGTAGGGGAGCGTGGGTCCGGGGAGCTGTTTTTT
TRBJ1-1 | NA | NA | TRBV5-6 | CASSLESTEAFF | TGTGCCAGCAGCCTAGAATCCACTGAAGCTTTCTTT
TRBJ1-2 | NA | NA | TRBV12-5 | CASGGAGRVYGYTF | TGTGCTAGTGGGGGGGCCGGACGGGTCTATGGCTACACCTTC
TRBJ2-1 | TRBD2 | NA | TRBV5-6 | CASSLGPAGGYNEQFF | TGTGCCAGCAGCTTGGGACCAGCGGGGGGCTACAATGAGCAGTTCTTC
TRBJ1-2 | NA | once | TRBV5-1 | CASSLEASYGYTF | TGCGCCAGCAGCTTGGAAGCTTCATATGGCTACACCTTC
TRBJ2-1 | NA | NA | TRBV2 | CASSGGALSSYNEQFF | TGTGCCAGCAGTGGGGGAGCGTTAAGCTCCTACAATGAGCAGTTCTTC
TRBJ1-1 | NA | NA | TRBV4-2 | CASSQERAVNTEAFF | TGTGCCAGCAGCCAAGAGAGGGCAGTCAACACTGAAGCTTTCTTT
TRBJ2-7 | TRBD1 | NA | TRBV7-6 | CASSGQVAYEQYF | TGTGCCAGCAGCGGACAGGTTGCCTACGAGCAGTACTTC
TRBJ2-1 | NA | NA | TRBV2 | CASSGRGSRYNEQFF | TGTGCCAGCAGTGGGCGAGGGAGTAGATACAATGAGCAGTTCTTC
TRBJ2-3 | TRBD2 | once | TRBV2 | CASSGTAGGAFRTQYF | TGTGCCAGCAGCGGGACCGCGGGGGGCGCATTTCGCACGCAGTATTTT
TRBJ2-7 | NA | NA | TRBV18 | CASSPGEHVNF | TGTGCCAGCTCACCAGGTGAACACGTTAACTTC
TRBJ1-1 | TRBD1 | NA | TRBV30 | CAWARQGDTEAFF | TGTGCCTGGGCCCGACAGGGGGATACTGAAGCTTTCTTT
TRBJ2-1 | NA | NA | TRBV4-2 | CASSQVAVGSYNEQFF | TGTGCCAGCAGCCAAGTAGCGGTAGGATCCTACAATGAGCAGTTCTTC
TRBJ2-7 | TRBD2 | NA | TRBV6-1 | CATRLAGDYEQYF | TGTGCCACCCGACTAGCGGGGGACTACGAGCAGTACTTC
TRBJ2-5 | NA | NA | TRBV28 | CAILQEGETQYF | TGTGCCATCCTACAGGAGGGAGAGACCCAGTACTTC
TRBJ2-1 | NA | once | TRBV5-1 | CASSLGQSSYNEQFF | TGCGCCAGCAGTCTTGGACAGAGCTCCTACAATGAGCAGTTCTTC
TRBJ1-2 | TRBD1 | NA | TRBV7-8 | CASSLALRTGNYGYTF | TGTGCCAGCAGCTTAGCGTTAAGGACAGGGAACTATGGCTACACCTTC
TRBJ2-7 | NA | NA | TRBV27 | CASSSAGSYSYEQYF | TGTGCCAGCAGTTCGGCGGGGTCTTACTCCTACGAGCAGTACTTC
TRBJ2-5 | NA | NA | TRBV2 | CASSPWRQETQYF | TGTGCCAGCAGTCCGTGGCGGCAAGAGACCCAGTACTTC
TRBJ2-7 | NA | NA | TRBV30 | CAWSPTGAIYEQYF | TGTGCCTGGTCCCCGACAGGTGCGATCTACGAGCAGTACTTC
TRBJ1-4 | TRBD1 | NA | TRBV7-9 | CASSSLGQGATNEKLFF | TGTGCCAGCAGCTCCTTGGGACAGGGGGCAACTAATGAAAAACTGTTTTTT
TRBJ1-1 | NA | NA | TRBV9 | CASSVHPTENTEAFF | TGTGCCAGCAGCGTTCACCCCACAGAGAACACTGAAGCTTTCTTT
TRBJ2-5 | TRBD1 | NA | TRBV7-7 | CASSLRTGGPETQYF | TGTGCCAGCAGCTTAAGGACAGGGGGTCCAGAGACCCAGTACTTC
TRBJ2-3 | TRBD2 | NA | TRBV6-4 | CASSDSGGADTQYF | TGTGCCAGCAGTGACTCCGGGGGGGCAGATACGCAGTATTTT
TRBJ1-1 | TRBD1 | NA | TRBV11-3 | CASSPRDRTEAFF | TGTGCCAGCAGCCCCCGGGACAGAACTGAAGCTTTCTTT
TRBJ2-7 | TRBD2 | NA | TRBV5-1 | CASSAGTSGRDEQYF | TGCGCCAGCAGTGCCGGGACTAGCGGGAGGGACGAGCAGTACTTC
TRBJ2-7 | NA | NA | TRBV9 | CASSVGDSNYEQYF | TGTGCCAGCAGCGTAGGCGACTCCAACTACGAGCAGTACTTC
TRBJ1-5 | TRBD1 | NA | TRBV2 | CASGGQRNQPQHF | TGTGCCAGCGGGGGACAGAGAAATCAGCCCCAGCATTTT
TRBJ2-7 | TRBD1 | NA | TRBV28 | CASSSLQGKRYEQYF | TGTGCCAGCAGTTCCTTACAGGGGAAGCGATACGAGCAGTACTTC
TRBJ2-5 | TRBD1 | NA | TRBV11-2 | CASRSGPAGGETQYF | TGTGCCAGCAGATCTGGGCCGGCAGGGGGAGAGACCCAGTACTTC
TRBJ2-3 | NA | NA | TRBV9 | CASRPHRDTQYF | TGTGCCAGCCGCCCGCATAGAGATACGCAGTATTTT
TRBJ1-3 | NA | NA | TRBV7-3 | CASSSGGGFGNTIYF | TGTGCCAGCAGCTCCGGGGGAGGTTTTGGAAACACCATATATTTT
TRBJ2-5 | NA | NA | TRBV4-1 | CASSQDLETQYF | TGCGCCAGCAGCCAAGATCTGGAGACCCAGTACTTC
TRBJ2-3 | TRBD1 | once | TRBV11-2 | CASRNYKAGQGADTQYF | TGTGCCAGCAGGAATTACAAGGCGGGACAGGGCGCAGATACGCAGTATTTT
TRBJ2-2 | NA | NA | TRBV19 | CASSIGPSTGELFF | TGTGCCAGTAGTATTGGGCCCTCCACCGGGGAGCTGTTTTTT
TRBJ2-1 | NA | NA | TRBV27 | CASSHRGPTGENEQFF | TGTGCCAGCAGCCACCGAGGACCCACGGGGGAAAATGAGCAGTTCTTC
TRBJ2-3 | NA | NA | TRBV30 | CAWSRGQDTDTQYF | TGTGCCTGGAGTCGGGGACAAGACACAGATACGCAGTATTTT
TRBJ2-7 | NA | NA | TRBV28 | CASSLTRPSYEQYF | TGTGCCAGCAGTTTAACTCGCCCCTCCTACGAGCAGTACTTC
TRBJ2-1 | TRBD2 | NA | TRBV5-1 | CASSRTVAGDNNEQFF | TGCGCCAGCAGCCGAACTGTAGCGGGAGATAACAATGAGCAGTTCTTC
TRBJ2-3 | TRBD1 | NA | TRBV5-6 | CASSRGTGGSTDTQYF | TGTGCCAGCAGCCGCGGGACAGGGGGTAGCACAGATACGCAGTATTTT
TRBJ1-2 | TRBD1 | NA | TRBV5-6 | CASSGTALRGYTF | TGTGCCAGCAGCGGGACAGCGCTGAGGGGCTACACCTTC
TRBJ1-4 | NA | NA | TRBV29-1 | CSATAVEATNEKLFF | TGCAGCGCCACCGCGGTAGAGGCAACTAATGAAAAACTGTTTTTT
TRBJ2-1 | TRBD2 | NA | TRBV11-3 | CASSLGRLAGVLEEQFF | TGTGCCAGCAGCTTAGGTAGACTAGCGGGAGTACTTGAGGAGCAGTTCTTC
TRBJ2-3 | TRBD2 | once | TRBV4-1 | CASSQLPTSGGAGTQYF | TGCGCCAGCAGCCAACTGCCGACTAGCGGGGGGGCTGGTACGCAGTATTTT
TRBJ2-3 | TRBD2 | NA | TRBV12-5 | CASGFPPILGLIRAHTQYF | TGTGCTAGTGGTTTCCCGCCTATCCTGGGACTAATAAGAGCCCATACGCAGTATTTT